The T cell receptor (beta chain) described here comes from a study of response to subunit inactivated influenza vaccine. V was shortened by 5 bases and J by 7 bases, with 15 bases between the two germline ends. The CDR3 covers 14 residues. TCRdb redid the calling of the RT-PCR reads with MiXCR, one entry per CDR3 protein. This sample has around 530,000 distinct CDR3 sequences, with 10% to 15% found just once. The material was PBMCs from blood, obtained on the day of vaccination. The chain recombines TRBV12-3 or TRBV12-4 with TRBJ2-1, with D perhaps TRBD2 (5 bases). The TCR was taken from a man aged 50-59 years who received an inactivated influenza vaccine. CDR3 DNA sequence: TGTGCCAGCAGTACCACGGGGTCTGGGAATGAGCAGTTCTTC. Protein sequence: CASSTTGSGNEQFF.